This note documents a single TCR beta chain sequence. TCRdb keeps only in-frame clones here, not all; method: immunoSEQ multiplex PCR. The sample has roughly 120,000 clones; about nine tenths are singletons. These data are taken from a study of blood T cell repertoires in COVID-19. Germline CDR1 reads SGHRS; CDR2 reads YFSETQ. The CDR3 loop spans 15 amino acids. The V gene lost 2 bases and the J gene lost 5 bases, with 14 bases spanning the gap. This chain joins TRBV5-1 and TRBJ1-5; a possible D gene is TRBD1 (6 bases). The TCR originated in a woman between 65 and 79 years old with acute or convalescent COVID-19. Sequencing used peripheral blood. In DNA form, the CDR3 reads TGCGCCAGCAGCTTACGTGGGGGGGCGGATCAGCCCCAGCATTTT. Its protein product is CASSLRGGADQPQHF.